Listed below are T cell receptor beta chains from one sample, sequenced in a study of T cells in Graves' hyperthyroidism and ophthalmopathy. TCRdb reanalysed the multiplex PCR reads using MiXCR and keeps one entry per CDR3 protein. The sample lists 700,000 or so distinct CDR3 sequences, about 16% seen once, with around 8% in the top ten. The sample consisted of blood. These receptor sequences come from a man between 18 and 35 years old with Graves' hyperthyroidism. Each CDR3 is given without its conserved first and last residue.

v_gene: TRBV11-3; CDR3aa: ASSLVQGHLETQY
v_gene: TRBV12-3/TRBV12-4; CDR3aa: ASSPRSGETQY
v_gene: TRBV2; CDR3aa: ASRRDADNEQF
v_gene: TRBV20-1; CDR3aa: SAHRAGSDYGYT
v_gene: TRBV6-2/TRBV6-3; CDR3aa: ASSYTVQPQH
v_gene: TRBV7-2; CDR3aa: ASSLDPGGINYGYT
v_gene: TRBV11-2; CDR3aa: ASSLDLETQY
v_gene: TRBV7-2; CDR3aa: ASSPDLLLGEQF
v_gene: TRBV2; CDR3aa: ASSEGRGTEAF
v_gene: TRBV4-1; CDR3aa: ASSRTSTGTSTTDTQY
v_gene: TRBV7-3; CDR3aa: ASSPNGLTYNEQF
v_gene: TRBV9; CDR3aa: ASSTGAGGYT
v_gene: TRBV7-2; CDR3aa: ASSLLLVADTQY
v_gene: TRBV7-9; CDR3aa: ASSLSVGIDEQY
v_gene: TRBV12-5; CDR3aa: ASGLVLFRSGRFDSNEQF
v_gene: TRBV5-1; CDR3aa: ASSLGTTYNEQF
v_gene: TRBV28; CDR3aa: ASSFFGYEQY
v_gene: TRBV28; CDR3aa: ASSLSRGAGQQPQH
v_gene: TRBV27; CDR3aa: ASSFRLAGAETQY
v_gene: TRBV15; CDR3aa: ATSRVTGGADTQY
v_gene: TRBV28; CDR3aa: ASRTFGTGGYEQY
v_gene: TRBV11-1; CDR3aa: ASSLWALNEQF
v_gene: TRBV18; CDR3aa: ASSPRTGKQLTNEKLF
v_gene: TRBV2; CDR3aa: ANRDRGYEQY
v_gene: TRBV10-3; CDR3aa: ALASREGETQY
v_gene: TRBV7-8; CDR3aa: ASSFSRGGEGDNEQF
v_gene: TRBV2; CDR3aa: ASSDSAVGTQY
v_gene: TRBV7-2; CDR3aa: ASSPGQGADTQY
v_gene: TRBV2; CDR3aa: ASSGLGTGLYEQY
v_gene: TRBV2; CDR3aa: ASRDRQADDYGYT
v_gene: TRBV2; CDR3aa: ASSQGTTNEKLF